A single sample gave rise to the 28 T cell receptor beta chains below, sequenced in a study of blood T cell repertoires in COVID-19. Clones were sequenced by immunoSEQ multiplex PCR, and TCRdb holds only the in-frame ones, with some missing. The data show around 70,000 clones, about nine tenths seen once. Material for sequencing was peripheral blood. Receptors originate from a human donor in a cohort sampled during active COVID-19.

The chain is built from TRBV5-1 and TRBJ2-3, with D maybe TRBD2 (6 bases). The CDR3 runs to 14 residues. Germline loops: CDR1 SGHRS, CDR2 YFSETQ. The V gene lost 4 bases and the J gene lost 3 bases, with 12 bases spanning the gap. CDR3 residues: CASSIGTGTDTQYF. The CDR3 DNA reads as TGCGCCAGCAGCATAGGGACTGGAACAGATACGCAGTATTTT.

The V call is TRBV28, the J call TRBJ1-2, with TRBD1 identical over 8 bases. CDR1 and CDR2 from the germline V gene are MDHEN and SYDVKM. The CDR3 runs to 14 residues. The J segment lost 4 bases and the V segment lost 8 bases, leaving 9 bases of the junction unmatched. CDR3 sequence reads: CASQLGQGGYGYTF. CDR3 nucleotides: TGTGCCAGCCAACTCGGACAGGGTGGCTATGGCTACACCTTC.

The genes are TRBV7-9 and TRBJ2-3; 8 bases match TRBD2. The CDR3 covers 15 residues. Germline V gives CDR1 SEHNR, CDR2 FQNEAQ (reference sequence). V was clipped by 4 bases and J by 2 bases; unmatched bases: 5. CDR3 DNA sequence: TGTGCCAGCAGCTCCACTAGCGGTCACACAGATACGCAGTATTTT. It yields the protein CASSSTSGHTDTQYF.

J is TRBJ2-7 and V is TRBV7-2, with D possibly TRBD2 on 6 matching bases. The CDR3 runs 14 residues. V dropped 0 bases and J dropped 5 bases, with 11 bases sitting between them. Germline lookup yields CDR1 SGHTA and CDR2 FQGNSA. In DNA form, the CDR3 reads TGTGCCAGCAGCTTAGCTGGGGACTCGGACGAGCAGTACTTC. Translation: CASSLAGDSDEQYF. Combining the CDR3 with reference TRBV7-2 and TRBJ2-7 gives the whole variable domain GAGVSQSPSNKVTEKGKDVELRCDPISGHTALYWYRQSLGQGLEFLIYFQGNSAPDKSGLPSDRFSAERTGGSVSTLTIQRTQQEDSAVYLCASSLAGDSDEQYFGPGTRLTVT.

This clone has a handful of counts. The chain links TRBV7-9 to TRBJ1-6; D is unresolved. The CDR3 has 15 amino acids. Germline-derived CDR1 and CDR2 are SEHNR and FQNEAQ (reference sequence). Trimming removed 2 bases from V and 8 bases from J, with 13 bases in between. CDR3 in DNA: TGTGCCAGCAGCTTACTAGTCGCGGGAGATTCACCCCTCCACTTT. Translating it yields CASSLLVAGDSPLHF. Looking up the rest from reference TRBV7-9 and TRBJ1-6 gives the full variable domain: DTGVSQNPRHKITKRGQNVTFRCDPISEHNRLYWYRQTLGQGPEFLTYFQNEAQLEKSRLLSDRFSAERPKGSFSTLEIQRTEQGDSAMYLCASSLLVAGDSPLHFGNGTRLTVT.

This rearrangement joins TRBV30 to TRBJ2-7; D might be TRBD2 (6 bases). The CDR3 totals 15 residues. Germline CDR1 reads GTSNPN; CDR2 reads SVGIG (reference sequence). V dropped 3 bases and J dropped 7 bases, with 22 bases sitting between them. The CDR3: CAWRPRGGVSWEQYF. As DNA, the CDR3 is TGTGCCTGGAGACCACGGGGCGGGGTCTCTTGGGAGCAGTACTTC.

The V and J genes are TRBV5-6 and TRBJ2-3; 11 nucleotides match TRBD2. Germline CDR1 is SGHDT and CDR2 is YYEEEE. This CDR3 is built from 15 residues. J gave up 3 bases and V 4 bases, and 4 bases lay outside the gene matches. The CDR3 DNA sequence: TGTGCCAGCAGCACGGGGACTAGCGGTACAGATACGCAGTATTTT. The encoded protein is CASSTGTSGTDTQYF.

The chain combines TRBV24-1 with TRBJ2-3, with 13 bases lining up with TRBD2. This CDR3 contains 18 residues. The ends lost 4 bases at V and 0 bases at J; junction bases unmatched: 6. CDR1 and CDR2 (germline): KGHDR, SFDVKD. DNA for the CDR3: TGTGCCACCAGTGACCGCGGGACTAGCGGGAAGAGCACAGATACGCAGTATTTT. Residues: CATSDRGTSGKSTDTQYF.

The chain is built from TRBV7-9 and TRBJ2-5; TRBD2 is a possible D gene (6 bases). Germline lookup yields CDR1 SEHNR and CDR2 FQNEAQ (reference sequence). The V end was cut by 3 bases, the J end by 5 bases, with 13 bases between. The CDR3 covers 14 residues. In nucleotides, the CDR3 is TGTGCCAGCAGCTTTGGGGGGACGGCGGAGACCCAGTACTTC. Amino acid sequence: CASSFGGTAETQYF.

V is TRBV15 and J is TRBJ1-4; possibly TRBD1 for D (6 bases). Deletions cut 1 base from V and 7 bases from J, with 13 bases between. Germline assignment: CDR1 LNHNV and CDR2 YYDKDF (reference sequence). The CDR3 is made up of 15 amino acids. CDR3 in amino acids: CATSRAQGIREKLFF. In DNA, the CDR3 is TGTGCCACCAGCAGAGCGCAGGGGATTCGTGAAAAACTGTTTTTT.

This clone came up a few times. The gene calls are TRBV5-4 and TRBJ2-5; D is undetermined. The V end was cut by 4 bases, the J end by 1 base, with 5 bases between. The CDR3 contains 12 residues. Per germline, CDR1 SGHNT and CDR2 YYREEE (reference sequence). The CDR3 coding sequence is TGTGCCAGCAGCGAGCTCCAAGAGACCCAGTACTTC. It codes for CASSELQETQYF. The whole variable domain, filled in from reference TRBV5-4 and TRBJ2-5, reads ETGVTQSPTHLIKTRGQQVTLRCSSQSGHNTVSWYQQALGQGPQFIFQYYREEENGRGNFPPRFSGLQFPNYSSELNVNALELDDSALYLCASSELQETQYFGPGTRLLVL.

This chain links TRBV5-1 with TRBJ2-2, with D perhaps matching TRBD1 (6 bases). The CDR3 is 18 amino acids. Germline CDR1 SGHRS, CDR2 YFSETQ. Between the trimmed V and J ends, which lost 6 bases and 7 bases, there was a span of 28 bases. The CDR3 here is CASNVSPGHLSRVGELFF. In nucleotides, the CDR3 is TGCGCCAGCAACGTATCACCGGGACACCTCTCTCGAGTCGGGGAGCTGTTTTTT. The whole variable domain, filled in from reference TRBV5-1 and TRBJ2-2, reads KAGVTQTPRYLIKTRGQQVTLSCSPISGHRSVSWYQQTPGQGLQFLFEYFSETQRNKGNFPGRFSGRQFSNSRSEMNVSTLELGDSALYLCASNVSPGHLSRVGELFFGEGSRLTVL.

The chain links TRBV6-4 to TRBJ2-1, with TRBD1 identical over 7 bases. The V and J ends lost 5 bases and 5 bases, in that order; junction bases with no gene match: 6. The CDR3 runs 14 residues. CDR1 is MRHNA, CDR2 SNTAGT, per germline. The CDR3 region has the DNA TGTGCCAGCAGTATCCGGGACAGCCACAATGAGCAGTTCTTC. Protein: CASSIRDSHNEQFF.

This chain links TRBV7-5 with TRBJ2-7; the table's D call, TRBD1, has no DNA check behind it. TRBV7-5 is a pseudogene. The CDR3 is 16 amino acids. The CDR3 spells CVRSQSDRDSNYEQYF. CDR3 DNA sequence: TGTGTCAGAAGCCAATCCGACCGGGACAGCAACTACGAGCAGTACTTC.

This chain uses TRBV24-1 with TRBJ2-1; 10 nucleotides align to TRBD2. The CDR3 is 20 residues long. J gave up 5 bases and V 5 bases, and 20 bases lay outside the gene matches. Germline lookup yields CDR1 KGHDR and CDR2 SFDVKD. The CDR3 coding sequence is TGTGCCACCAGTGCCGGGCGTGGGGGGCTTGGGACTAGCGTTGACAATGAGCAGTTCTTC. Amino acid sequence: CATSAGRGGLGTSVDNEQFF.

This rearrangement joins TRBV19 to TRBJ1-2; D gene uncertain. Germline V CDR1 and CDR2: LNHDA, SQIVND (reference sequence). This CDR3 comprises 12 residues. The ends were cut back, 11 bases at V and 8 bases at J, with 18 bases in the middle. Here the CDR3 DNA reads TGTGCCTCTAGCCGGGAGGAACGGGGCTACACCTTC. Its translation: CASSREERGYTF.

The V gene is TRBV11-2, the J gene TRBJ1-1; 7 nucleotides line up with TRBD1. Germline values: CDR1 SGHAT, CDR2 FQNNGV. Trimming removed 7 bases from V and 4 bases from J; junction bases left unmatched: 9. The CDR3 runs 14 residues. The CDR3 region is CASTATGLGTEAFF. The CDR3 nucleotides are TGTGCCAGCACCGCGACAGGGTTGGGCACTGAAGCTTTCTTT.

The CDR3 nucleotides read TGTGCCAGCAGCCAGATAGATAGCCCCTACAATGAGCAGTTCTTC. Translating gives CASSQIDSPYNEQFF. The chain joins TRBV4-2 to TRBJ2-1; no definite D call. Germline V gives CDR1 LGHNA, CDR2 YNFKEQ. Trimming took 3 bases from V and 2 from J, leaving 11 bases between them. The CDR3 has 15 residues.

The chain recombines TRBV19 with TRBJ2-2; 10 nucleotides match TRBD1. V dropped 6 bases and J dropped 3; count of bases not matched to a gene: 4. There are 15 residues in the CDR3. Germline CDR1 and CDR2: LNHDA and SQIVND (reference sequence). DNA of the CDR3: TGTGCCAGTAGCTGGGGGACAGGGGACACCGGGGAGCTGTTTTTT. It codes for CASSWGTGDTGELFF.

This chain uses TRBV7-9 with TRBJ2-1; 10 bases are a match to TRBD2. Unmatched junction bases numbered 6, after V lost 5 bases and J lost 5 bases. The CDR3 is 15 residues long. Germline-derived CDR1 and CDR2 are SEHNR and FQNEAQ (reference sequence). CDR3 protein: CASSDKGLANNEQFF. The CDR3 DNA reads TGTGCCAGCAGCGACAAGGGACTAGCGAACAATGAGCAGTTCTTC.

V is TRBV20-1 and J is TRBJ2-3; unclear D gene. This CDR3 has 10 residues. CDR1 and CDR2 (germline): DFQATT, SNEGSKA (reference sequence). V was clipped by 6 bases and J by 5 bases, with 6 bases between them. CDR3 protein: CSAFRDTQYF. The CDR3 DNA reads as TGCAGTGCCTTCAGAGATACGCAGTATTTT.

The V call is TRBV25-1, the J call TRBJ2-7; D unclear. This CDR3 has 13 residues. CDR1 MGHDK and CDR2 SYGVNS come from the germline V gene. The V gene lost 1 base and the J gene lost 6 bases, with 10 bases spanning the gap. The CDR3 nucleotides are TGTGCCAGCAGTGAATCCCTTGTGTCCGAGCAGTACTTC. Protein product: CASSESLVSEQYF.

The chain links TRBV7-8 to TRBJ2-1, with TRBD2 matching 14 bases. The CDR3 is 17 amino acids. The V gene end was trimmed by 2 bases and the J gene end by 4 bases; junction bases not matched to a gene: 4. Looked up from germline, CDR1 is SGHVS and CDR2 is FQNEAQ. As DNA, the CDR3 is TGTGCCAGCAGCTTATCGGGACTAGCGGGGGCTTACAATGAGCAGTTCTTC. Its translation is CASSLSGLAGAYNEQFF.

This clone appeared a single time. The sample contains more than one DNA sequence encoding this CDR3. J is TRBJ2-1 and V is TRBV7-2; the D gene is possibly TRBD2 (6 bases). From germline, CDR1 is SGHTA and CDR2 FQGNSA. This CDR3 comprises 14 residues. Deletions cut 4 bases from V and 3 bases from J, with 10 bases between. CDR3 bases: TGTGCCAGCAGCTCGGGGGTCCGCTACAATGAGCAGTTCTTC. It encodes CASSSGVRYNEQFF.

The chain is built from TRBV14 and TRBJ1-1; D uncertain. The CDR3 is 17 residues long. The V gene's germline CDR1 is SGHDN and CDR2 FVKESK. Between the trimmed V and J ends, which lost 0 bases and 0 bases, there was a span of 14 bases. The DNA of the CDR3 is TGTGCCAGCAGCCAAGATCGGGGAAACAGAATGAACACTGAAGCTTTCTTT. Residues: CASSQDRGNRMNTEAFF.

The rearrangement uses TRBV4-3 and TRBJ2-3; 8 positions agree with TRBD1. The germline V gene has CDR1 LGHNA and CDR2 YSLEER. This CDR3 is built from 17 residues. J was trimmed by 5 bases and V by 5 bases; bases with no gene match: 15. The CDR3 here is CASSNTLGQGWQDTQYF. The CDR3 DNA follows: TGCGCCAGCAGCAACACCCTTGGACAGGGCTGGCAAGATACGCAGTATTTT.

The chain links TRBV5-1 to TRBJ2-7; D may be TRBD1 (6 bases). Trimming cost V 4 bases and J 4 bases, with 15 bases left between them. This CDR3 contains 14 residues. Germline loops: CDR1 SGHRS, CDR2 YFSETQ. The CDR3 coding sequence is TGCGCCAGCAGCGGATCAGGGGCAAATTACGAGCAGTACTTC. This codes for CASSGSGANYEQYF.

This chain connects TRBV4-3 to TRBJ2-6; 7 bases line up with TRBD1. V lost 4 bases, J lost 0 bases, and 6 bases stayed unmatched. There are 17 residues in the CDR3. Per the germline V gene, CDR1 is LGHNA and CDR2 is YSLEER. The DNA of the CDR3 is TGCGCCAGCAGCCGCACAGGGGTTAGCTCTGGGGCCAACGTCCTGACTTTC. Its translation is CASSRTGVSSGANVLTF.